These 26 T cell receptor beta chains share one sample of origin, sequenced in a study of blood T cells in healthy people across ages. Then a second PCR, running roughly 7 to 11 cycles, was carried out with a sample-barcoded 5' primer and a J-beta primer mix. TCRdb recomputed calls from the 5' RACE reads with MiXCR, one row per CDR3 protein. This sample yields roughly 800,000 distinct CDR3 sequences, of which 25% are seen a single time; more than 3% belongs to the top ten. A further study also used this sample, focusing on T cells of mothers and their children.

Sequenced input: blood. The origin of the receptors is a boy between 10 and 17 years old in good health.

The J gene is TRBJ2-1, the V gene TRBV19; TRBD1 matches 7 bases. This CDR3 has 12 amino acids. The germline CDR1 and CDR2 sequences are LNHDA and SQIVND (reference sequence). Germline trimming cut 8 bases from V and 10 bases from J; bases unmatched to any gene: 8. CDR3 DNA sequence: TGTGCCAGTCAGGGGGTGGTAGGCGAGCAGTTCTTC. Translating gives CASQGVVGEQFF.

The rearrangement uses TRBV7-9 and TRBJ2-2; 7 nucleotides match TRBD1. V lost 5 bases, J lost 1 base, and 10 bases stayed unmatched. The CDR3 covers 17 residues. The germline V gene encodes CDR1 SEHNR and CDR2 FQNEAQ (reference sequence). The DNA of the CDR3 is TGTGCCAGCAGCGTCGGTATGGGGACAGTGAACACCGGGGAGCTGTTTTTT. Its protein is CASSVGMGTVNTGELFF. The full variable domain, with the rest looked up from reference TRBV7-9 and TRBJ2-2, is DTGVSQNPRHKITKRGQNVTFRCDPISEHNRLYWYRQTLGQGPEFLTYFQNEAQLEKSRLLSDRFSAERPKGSFSTLEIQRTEQGDSAMYLCASSVGMGTVNTGELFFGEGSRLTVL.

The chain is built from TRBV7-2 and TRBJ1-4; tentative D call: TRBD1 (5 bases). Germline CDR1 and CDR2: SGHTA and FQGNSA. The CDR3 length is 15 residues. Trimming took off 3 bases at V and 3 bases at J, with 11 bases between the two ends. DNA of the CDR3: TGTGCCAGCAGCTTCAATCGGGGCCCTAATGAAAAACTGTTTTTT. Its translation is CASSFNRGPNEKLFF.

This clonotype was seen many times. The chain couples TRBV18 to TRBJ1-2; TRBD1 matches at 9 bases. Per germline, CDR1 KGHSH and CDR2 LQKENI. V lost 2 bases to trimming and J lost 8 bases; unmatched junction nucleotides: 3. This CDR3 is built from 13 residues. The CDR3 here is CASSPGQGLGYTF. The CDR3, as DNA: TGTGCCAGCTCACCAGGACAGGGGCTCGGCTACACCTTC.

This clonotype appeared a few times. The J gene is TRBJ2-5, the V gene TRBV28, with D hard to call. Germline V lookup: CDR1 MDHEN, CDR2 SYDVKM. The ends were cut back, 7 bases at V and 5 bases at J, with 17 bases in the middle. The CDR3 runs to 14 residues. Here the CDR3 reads CASIPGLGGETQYF. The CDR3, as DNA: TGTGCCAGCATTCCGGGCCTGGGTGGGGAGACCCAGTACTTC.

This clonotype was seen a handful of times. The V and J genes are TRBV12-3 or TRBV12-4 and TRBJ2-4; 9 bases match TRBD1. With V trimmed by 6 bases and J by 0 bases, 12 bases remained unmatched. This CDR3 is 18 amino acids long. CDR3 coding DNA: TGTGCCAGCAGCTGGGGGGACAGGGCAGTCCCAGCCAAAAACATTCAGTACTTC. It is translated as CASSWGDRAVPAKNIQYF.

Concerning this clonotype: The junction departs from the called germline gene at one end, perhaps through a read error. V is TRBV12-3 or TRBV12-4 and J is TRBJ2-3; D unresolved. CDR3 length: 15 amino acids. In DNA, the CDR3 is TGTGCCAGCAGTTTAGTTTCCAGGAGCACAGATACGGAGTATTTT. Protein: CASSLVSRSTDTEYF.

This CDR3 reads CASSRRQARILYNEQFF. The CDR3 DNA reads TGTGCCAGCAGCAGGAGACAGGCTAGGATCCTCTACAATGAGCAGTTCTTC. V and J are TRBV11-2 and TRBJ2-1, with D possibly matching TRBD1 (6 bases). The V end was cut by 5 bases, the J end by 3 bases, with 20 bases between. CDR3 length: 17 residues. The germline V gene encodes CDR1 SGHAT and CDR2 FQNNGV.

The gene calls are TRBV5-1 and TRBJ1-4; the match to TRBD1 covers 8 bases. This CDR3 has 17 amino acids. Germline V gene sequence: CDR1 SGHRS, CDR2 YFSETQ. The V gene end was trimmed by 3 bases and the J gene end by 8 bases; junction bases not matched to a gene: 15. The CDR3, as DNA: TGCGCCAGCAGCTCGACAACTTCCGGGACAGGTGGAGAAAAACTGTTTTTT. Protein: CASSSTTSGTGGEKLFF.

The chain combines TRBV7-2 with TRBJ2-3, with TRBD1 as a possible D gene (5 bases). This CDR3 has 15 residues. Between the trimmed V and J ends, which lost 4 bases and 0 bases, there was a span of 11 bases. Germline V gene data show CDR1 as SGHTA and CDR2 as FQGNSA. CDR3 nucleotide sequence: TGTGCCAGCAGCTCCAGGGTCTCTAGCACAGATACGCAGTATTTT. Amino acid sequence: CASSSRVSSTDTQYF.

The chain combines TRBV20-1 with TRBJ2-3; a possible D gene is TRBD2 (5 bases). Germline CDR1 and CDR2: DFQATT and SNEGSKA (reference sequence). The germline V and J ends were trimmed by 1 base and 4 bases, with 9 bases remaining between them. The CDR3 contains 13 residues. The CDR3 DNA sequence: TGCAGTGCTAGAGCGGGATCGGCAGATACGCAGTATTTT. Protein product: CSARAGSADTQYF.

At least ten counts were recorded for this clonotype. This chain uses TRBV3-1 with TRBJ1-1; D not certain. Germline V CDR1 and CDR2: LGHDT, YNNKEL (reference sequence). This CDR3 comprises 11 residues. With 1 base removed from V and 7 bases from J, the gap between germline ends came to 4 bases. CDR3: CASSQGGEAFF. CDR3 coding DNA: TGTGCCAGCAGCCAAGGGGGTGAAGCTTTCTTT.

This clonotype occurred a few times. CDR3 region: CASSFSLVREDQETQYF. The CDR3 DNA sequence: TGTGCCAGCAGTTTCAGTCTGGTCAGGGAGGATCAAGAGACCCAGTACTTC. V usage is TRBV28 and J usage is TRBJ2-5; possible D gene TRBD2, 6 bases. The CDR3 is 17 amino acids. V lost 3 bases, J lost 2 bases, and 19 bases lay in between. From germline, CDR1 is MDHEN and CDR2 SYDVKM.

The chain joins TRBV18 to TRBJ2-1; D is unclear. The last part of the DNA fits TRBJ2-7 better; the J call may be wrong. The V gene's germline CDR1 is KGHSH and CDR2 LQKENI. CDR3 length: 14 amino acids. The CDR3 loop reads CASSPVGPTYEQYF. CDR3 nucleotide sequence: TGTGCCAGCTCACCCGTCGGACCTACCTACGAGCAGTACTTC.

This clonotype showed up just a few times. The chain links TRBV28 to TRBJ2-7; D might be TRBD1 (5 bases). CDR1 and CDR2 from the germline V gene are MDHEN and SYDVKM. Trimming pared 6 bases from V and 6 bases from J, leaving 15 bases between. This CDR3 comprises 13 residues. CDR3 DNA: TGTGCCAGCAGAACACCAGGGTGGCGCGAGCAGTACTTC. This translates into CASRTPGWREQYF.

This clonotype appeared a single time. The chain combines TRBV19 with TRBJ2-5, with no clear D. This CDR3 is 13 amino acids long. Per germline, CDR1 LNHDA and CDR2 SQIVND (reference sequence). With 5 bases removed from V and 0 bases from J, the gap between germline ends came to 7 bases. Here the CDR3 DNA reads TGTGCCAGTAGTGGTTGGAACCAAGAGACCCAGTACTTC. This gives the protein CASSGWNQETQYF.

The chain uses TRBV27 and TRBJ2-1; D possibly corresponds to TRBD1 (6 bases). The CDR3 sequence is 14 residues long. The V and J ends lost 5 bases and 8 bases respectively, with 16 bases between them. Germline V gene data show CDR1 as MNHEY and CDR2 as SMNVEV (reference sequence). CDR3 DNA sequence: TGTGCCAGCAGTAAATGGGACAAGGCGGATGAGCAGTTCTTC. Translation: CASSKWDKADEQFF.

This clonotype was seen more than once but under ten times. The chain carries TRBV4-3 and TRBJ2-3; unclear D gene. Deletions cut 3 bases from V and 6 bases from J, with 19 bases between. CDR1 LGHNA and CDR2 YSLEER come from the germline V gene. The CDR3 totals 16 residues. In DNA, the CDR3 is TGCGCCAGCAGCCATTTCTTTCCCTCCCCGTTTGATACGCAGTATTTT. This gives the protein CASSHFFPSPFDTQYF.

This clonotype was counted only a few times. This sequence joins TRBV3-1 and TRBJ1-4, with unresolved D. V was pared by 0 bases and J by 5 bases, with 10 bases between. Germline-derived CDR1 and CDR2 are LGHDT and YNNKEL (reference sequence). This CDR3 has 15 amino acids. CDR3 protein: CASSQENMQNEKLFF. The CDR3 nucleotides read TGTGCCAGCAGCCAAGAAAACATGCAGAATGAAAAACTGTTTTTT. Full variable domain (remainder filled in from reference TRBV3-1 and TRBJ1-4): DTAVSQTPKYLVTQMGNDKSIKCEQNLGHDTMYWYKQDSKKFLKIMFSYNNKELIINETVPNRFSPKSPDKAHLNLHINSLELGDSAVYFCASSQENMQNEKLFFGSGTQLSVL.

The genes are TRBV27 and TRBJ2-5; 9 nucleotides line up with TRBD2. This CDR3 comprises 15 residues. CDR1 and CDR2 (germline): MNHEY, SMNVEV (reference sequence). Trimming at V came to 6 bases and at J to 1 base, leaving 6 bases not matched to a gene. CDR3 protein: CASSWRLAAQETQYF. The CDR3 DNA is TGTGCCAGCAGCTGGAGACTAGCGGCCCAAGAGACCCAGTACTTC.

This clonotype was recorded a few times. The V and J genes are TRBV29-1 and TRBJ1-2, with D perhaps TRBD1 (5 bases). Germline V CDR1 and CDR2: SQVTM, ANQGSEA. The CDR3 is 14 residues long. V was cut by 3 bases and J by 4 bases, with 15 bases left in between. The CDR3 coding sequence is TGCAGCGTTGATCGGGGCACATCCGCCTATGGCTACACCTTC. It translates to CSVDRGTSAYGYTF.

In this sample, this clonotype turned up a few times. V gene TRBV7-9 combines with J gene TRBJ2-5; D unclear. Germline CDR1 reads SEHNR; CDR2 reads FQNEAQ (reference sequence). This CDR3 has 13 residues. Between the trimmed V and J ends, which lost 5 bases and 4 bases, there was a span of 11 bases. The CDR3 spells CASSAPLGETQYF. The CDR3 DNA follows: TGTGCCAGCAGCGCCCCCCTAGGAGAGACCCAGTACTTC.

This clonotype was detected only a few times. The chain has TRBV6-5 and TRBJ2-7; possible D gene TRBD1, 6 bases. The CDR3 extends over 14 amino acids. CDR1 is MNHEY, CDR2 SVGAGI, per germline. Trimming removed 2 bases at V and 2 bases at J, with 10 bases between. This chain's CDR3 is CASSYGTTTYEQYF. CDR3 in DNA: TGTGCCAGCAGTTACGGGACAACGACCTACGAGCAGTACTTC.

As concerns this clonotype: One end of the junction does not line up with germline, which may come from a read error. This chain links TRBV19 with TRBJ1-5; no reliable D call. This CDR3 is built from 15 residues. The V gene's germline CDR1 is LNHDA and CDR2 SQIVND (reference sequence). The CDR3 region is CASSTDFMGNQPRHF. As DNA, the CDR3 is TGTGCCAGTAGTACCGATTTCATGGGCAATCAGCCCCGGCATTTT.

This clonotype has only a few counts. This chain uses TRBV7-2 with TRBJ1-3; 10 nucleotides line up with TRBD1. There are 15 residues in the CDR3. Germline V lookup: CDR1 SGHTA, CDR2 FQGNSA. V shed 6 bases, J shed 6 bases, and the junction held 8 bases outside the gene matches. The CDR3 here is CASSSPDRGVNTIYF. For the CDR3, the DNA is TGTGCCAGCAGTTCCCCGGACAGGGGGGTAAACACCATATATTTT. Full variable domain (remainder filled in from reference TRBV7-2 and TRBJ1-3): GAGVSQSPSNKVTEKGKDVELRCDPISGHTALYWYRQSLGQGLEFLIYFQGNSAPDKSGLPSDRFSAERTGGSVSTLTIQRTQQEDSAVYLCASSSPDRGVNTIYFGEGSWLTVV.

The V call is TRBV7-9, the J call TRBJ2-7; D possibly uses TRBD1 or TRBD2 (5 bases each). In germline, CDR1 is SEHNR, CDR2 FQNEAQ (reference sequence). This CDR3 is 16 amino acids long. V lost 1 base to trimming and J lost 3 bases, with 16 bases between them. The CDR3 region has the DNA TGTGCCAGCAGCTTAGAACACCCGGGACCAATCTACGAGCAGTACTTC. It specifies CASSLEHPGPIYEQYF. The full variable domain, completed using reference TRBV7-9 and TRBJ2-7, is DTGVSQNPRHKITKRGQNVTFRCDPISEHNRLYWYRQTLGQGPEFLTYFQNEAQLEKSRLLSDRFSAERPKGSFSTLEIQRTEQGDSAMYLCASSLEHPGPIYEQYFGPGTRLTVT.